This paragraph reports one TCR beta chain. This sample was included in a study of blood T cell repertoires in COVID-19. Study-wide background: The origin of the acute and convalescent COVID-19 samples was the United States, Italy and Spain. PBMCs, B-cell-depleted T cells, or T cells provided the cDNA or gDNA that made up the material.

The authors' processing: Reference gene primer amplification gave nucleated cell count estimates. Using immunoSEQ multiplex PCR, the repertoire was profiled, and TCRdb retains in-frame clones only, with some absent. From that table come the V and J calls and clone size; the DNA was used to work out D and trimming. The repertoire holds under 200,000 clones, with over 70% as singletons. Germline loops: CDR1 MNHNS, CDR2 SASEGT. CDR3 length: 14 amino acids. Trimming pared 5 bases from V and 4 bases from J, leaving 11 bases between. The source of this sequence is a woman older than 75 with active or convalescent COVID-19. Sequenced input: peripheral blood. The chain combines TRBV6-1 with TRBJ1-4; no definite D call. CDR3 in DNA: TGTGCCAGCAGTTTATTACAGAGTAATGAAAAACTGTTTTTT. Amino acids: CASSLLQSNEKLFF.